The rows below give T cell receptor beta chains drawn from one sample of a study of T cell responses to AZD1222 COVID-19 vaccine. Produced via immunoSEQ multiplex PCR; TCRdb's table is partial and in-frame only. The sample includes approximately 74,000 clones, about 82% of them seen just once. The sequenced sample was peripheral blood, obtained on day 0 of AZD1222 vaccination. The receptors stem from an adult in good health. The CDR3 runs from the conserved cysteine through the conserved F or W. A D gene is named only where the DNA matches it firmly. The size field is filled for only some rows; it gives once, few, many or a size class.

V gene: TRBV3-1/TRBV3-2
D gene: TRBD1
J gene: TRBJ1-4
clone size: -
CDR3 DNA: TGTGCCAGCACTAAGGGACAGGGGAATGAAAAACTGTTTTTT
CDR3 protein: CASTKGQGNEKLFF

V gene: TRBV7-9
D gene: TRBD1
J gene: TRBJ2-2
clone size: large
CDR3 DNA: TGTGCCAGCAGTTCGGGACAGGGGGGCCCTCGAGGGACCGGGGAGCTGTTTTTT
CDR3 protein: CASSSGQGGPRGTGELFF

V gene: TRBV7-9
D gene: -
J gene: TRBJ2-5
clone size: -
CDR3 DNA: TGTGCCAGCAGCTCCCCGGGGGCACAAGAGACCCAGTACTTC
CDR3 protein: CASSSPGAQETQYF

V gene: TRBV3-1/TRBV3-2
D gene: -
J gene: TRBJ2-7
clone size: -
CDR3 DNA: TGTGCCAGCAGCCAAGTAGGCGAGCAGTACTTC
CDR3 protein: CASSQVGEQYF

V gene: TRBV7-2
D gene: -
J gene: TRBJ1-2
clone size: once
CDR3 DNA: TGTGCCAGCAGCTTAGGAGGGTTCTATGGCTACACCTTC
CDR3 protein: CASSLGGFYGYTF

V gene: TRBV5-1
D gene: -
J gene: TRBJ1-1
clone size: -
CDR3 DNA: TGCGCCAGCAGCTTGTCTGGTGGGAGCACTGAAGCTTTCTTT
CDR3 protein: CASSLSGGSTEAFF

V gene: TRBV7-2
D gene: -
J gene: TRBJ2-5
clone size: -
CDR3 DNA: TGTGCCAGCAGCCCCGAGGGCCCGGGGGAGACCCAGTACTTC
CDR3 protein: CASSPEGPGETQYF

V gene: TRBV4-1
D gene: -
J gene: TRBJ1-5
clone size: -
CDR3 DNA: TGCGCCAGCAGCCAAGGGTCAGTCGTAGCGCCCCAGCATTTT
CDR3 protein: CASSQGSVVAPQHF

V gene: TRBV9
D gene: TRBD2
J gene: TRBJ2-5
clone size: -
CDR3 DNA: TGTGCCAGCAGCGGCGGGGGGGCCGCCGAGACCCAGTACTTC
CDR3 protein: CASSGGGAAETQYF

V gene: TRBV14
D gene: TRBD1
J gene: TRBJ1-2
clone size: -
CDR3 DNA: TGTGCCAGCAGCCCGACAGGGAACTATGGCTACACCTTC
CDR3 protein: CASSPTGNYGYTF

V gene: TRBV12-3/TRBV12-4
D gene: -
J gene: TRBJ1-5
clone size: -
CDR3 DNA: TGTGCCACCAATGTGGGGGGGATAGGTCCCCAGCATTTT
CDR3 protein: CATNVGGIGPQHF

V gene: TRBV7-2
D gene: -
J gene: TRBJ2-3
clone size: -
CDR3 DNA: TGTGCCAGCAGCTTATTCGTAGGCCTTAGCACAGATACGCAGTATTTT
CDR3 protein: CASSLFVGLSTDTQYF

V gene: TRBV6-5
D gene: -
J gene: TRBJ1-5
clone size: -
CDR3 DNA: TGTGCCGCTAACGGAGGCCCTAATCAGCCCCAGCATTTT
CDR3 protein: CAANGGPNQPQHF

V gene: TRBV2
D gene: -
J gene: TRBJ1-2
clone size: -
CDR3 DNA: TGTGCCAGCAGGACGCCGAACGAGGGCTATGGCTACACCTTC
CDR3 protein: CASRTPNEGYGYTF

V gene: TRBV12-3/TRBV12-4
D gene: -
J gene: TRBJ2-7
clone size: -
CDR3 DNA: TGTGCCAGCAGTTTAGGGATCGAGCAGTACTTC
CDR3 protein: CASSLGIEQYF

V gene: TRBV13
D gene: TRBD1
J gene: TRBJ1-1
clone size: few
CDR3 DNA: TGTGCCAGCATCGGGACAGGTGCTACTGAAGCTTTCTTT
CDR3 protein: CASIGTGATEAFF

V gene: TRBV6-6
D gene: -
J gene: TRBJ1-1
clone size: -
CDR3 DNA: TGTGCCAGCAGTTACGAAGGGGCGCGCACTGAAGCTTTCTTT
CDR3 protein: CASSYEGARTEAFF

V gene: TRBV11-2
D gene: -
J gene: TRBJ1-1
clone size: -
CDR3 DNA: TGTGCCAGCAGCTTATTCCAGAACACTGAAGCTTTCTTT
CDR3 protein: CASSLFQNTEAFF

V gene: TRBV6-2/TRBV6-3
D gene: TRBD2
J gene: TRBJ2-7
clone size: -
CDR3 DNA: TGTGCCAGCAGTTACTCGGGGACTAGCGCCTACGAGCAGTACTTC
CDR3 protein: CASSYSGTSAYEQYF

V gene: TRBV27
D gene: -
J gene: TRBJ2-7
clone size: -
CDR3 DNA: TGTGCCAGCAGTCCCGGACAGTACAGCTCCTACGAGCAGTACTTC
CDR3 protein: CASSPGQYSSYEQYF

V gene: TRBV11-2
D gene: -
J gene: TRBJ1-1
clone size: -
CDR3 DNA: TGTGCCAGCAGTTTAGGTTCCGGGACAAGGATTTTCTTT
CDR3 protein: CASSLGSGTRIFF

V gene: TRBV4-3
D gene: TRBD2
J gene: TRBJ2-1
clone size: -
CDR3 DNA: TGCGCCAGCAGCCAAGATCTTGGGGGTAGCGGGATCGGATCCTACAATGAGCAGTTCTTC
CDR3 protein: CASSQDLGGSGIGSYNEQFF

V gene: TRBV7-2
D gene: -
J gene: TRBJ1-3
clone size: -
CDR3 DNA: TGTGCCAGCAGCCCTAGTGTAACAGTCTCTGGAAACACCATATATTTT
CDR3 protein: CASSPSVTVSGNTIYF

V gene: TRBV6-5
D gene: -
J gene: TRBJ1-3
clone size: -
CDR3 DNA: TGTGCCAGCGAGGGGCCTGGAAACACCATATATTTT
CDR3 protein: CASEGPGNTIYF

V gene: TRBV5-6
D gene: TRBD1
J gene: TRBJ2-3
clone size: -
CDR3 DNA: TGTGCCAGCAGCCGTGGGGACAGGCGCACAGATACGCAGTATTTT
CDR3 protein: CASSRGDRRTDTQYF

V gene: TRBV6-4
D gene: -
J gene: TRBJ1-4
clone size: -
CDR3 DNA: TGTGCCAGCAGGACAACGAGCGGGCGGGCTAATGAAAAACTGTTTTTT
CDR3 protein: CASRTTSGRANEKLFF

V gene: TRBV2
D gene: -
J gene: TRBJ1-2
clone size: -
CDR3 DNA: TGTGCCAGCAGTGGGCAGTCCGCTTGGGGCTACACCTTC
CDR3 protein: CASSGQSAWGYTF

V gene: TRBV4-1
D gene: -
J gene: TRBJ1-2
clone size: -
CDR3 DNA: TGCGCCAGCAGCCAAGCCCGGGGAGGTGGAGATGGCTACACCTTC
CDR3 protein: CASSQARGGGDGYTF

V gene: TRBV6-1
D gene: -
J gene: TRBJ2-3
clone size: -
CDR3 DNA: TGTGCCAGCAGTGAAGCGCTTGTGTCAGCTGGTAGCACAGATACGCAGTATTTT
CDR3 protein: CASSEALVSAGSTDTQYF

V gene: TRBV7-6
D gene: TRBD1
J gene: TRBJ2-3
clone size: -
CDR3 DNA: TGTGCCAGCAGCGCCCAGGGGACAGTCTTCACAGATACGCAGTATTTT
CDR3 protein: CASSAQGTVFTDTQYF

V gene: TRBV2
D gene: -
J gene: TRBJ1-2
clone size: -
CDR3 DNA: TGTGCCAGCAGTAGGGAGAACTATGGCTACACCTTC
CDR3 protein: CASSRENYGYTF

V gene: TRBV5-4
D gene: -
J gene: TRBJ1-4
clone size: few
CDR3 DNA: TGTGCCAGCAGGTCGTGGGGATCTAATGAAAAACTGTTTTTT
CDR3 protein: CASRSWGSNEKLFF

V gene: TRBV4-3
D gene: TRBD1
J gene: TRBJ1-1
clone size: -
CDR3 DNA: TGCGCCAGCAGCCTGGGACAGGGGGCTGAAGCTTTCTTT
CDR3 protein: CASSLGQGAEAFF